The 10 T cell receptor beta chains presented below share a single source sample, sequenced in a study of T cells expressing NK-cell markers. Reanalyzing the 5' RACE reads, TCRdb keeps one entry per CDR3 protein, without DNA. The table for this sample gives 150,000 to 160,000 distinct CDR3 sequences. What was sequenced was blood T cells: a sorted CD56 or NKG2C T cell subset, CD4+ or CD8+ T cells, or bulk PBMC T cells (not recorded which). The receptors come from a woman between 45 and 60 years old in good health.

The rearrangement joins TRBV12-3 or TRBV12-4 to TRBJ2-5; with no DNA, the TCRdb D assignment of TRBD2 cannot be verified. This CDR3 has 13 residues. CDR3 sequence: CASSPDSGETQYF.

The chain has TRBV2 and TRBJ2-1; the TCRdb D gene call, TRBD2, has no DNA to confirm it. The CDR3 is 14 residues long. Germline V gives CDR1 SNHLY, CDR2 FYNNEI. The CDR3 spells CASSDPELTNEQFF.

This chain uses TRBV27 with TRBJ2-3; no DNA is available, so the TRBD1 call from TCRdb remains unchecked. Germline V gene data show CDR1 as MNHEY and CDR2 as SMNVEV (reference sequence). CDR3 size: 15 residues. CDR3 region: CASSRGGDFTDTQYF.

The chain combines TRBV6-1 with TRBJ2-7. The CDR3 covers 14 residues. The V gene's germline CDR1 is MNHNS and CDR2 SASEGT. The CDR3: CASSEDGSYYEQYF.

The chain joins TRBV7-8 to TRBJ2-5; TCRdb indicates TRBD2, and absent DNA this call remains unverified. The CDR3 totals 19 residues. Germline V gives CDR1 SGHVS, CDR2 FQNEAQ. CDR3 region: CASSFPKDPLAGEGGTQYF.

The chain uses TRBV11-2 and TRBJ2-2; the D call from TCRdb, TRBD1, cannot be confirmed without DNA. The germline CDR1 and CDR2 sequences are SGHAT and FQNNGV. The CDR3 runs to 22 residues. CDR3: CASSFPDGGDLKIRIDTGELFF.

The chain has TRBV7-9 and TRBJ2-5; TCRdb's D call, TRBD1, is unchecked because there is no DNA. The CDR3 consists of 13 residues. The germline CDR1 and CDR2 sequences are SEHNR and FQNEAQ (reference sequence). This chain's CDR3 is CASSPWSAETQYF.

This chain joins TRBV27 and TRBJ2-1; TCRdb picks TRBD2, but there is no DNA to check that call. Germline-derived CDR1 and CDR2 are MNHEY and SMNVEV (reference sequence). This CDR3 comprises 15 residues. The chain's CDR3 is CASSLYTSGRNEQFF.

The rearrangement joins TRBV15 to TRBJ2-7; TCRdb picks TRBD1, but there is no DNA to check that call. The CDR3 extends over 14 amino acids. CDR1 is LNHNV and CDR2 is YYDKDF in the germline V gene (reference sequence). This CDR3 is CATSRVGTGYEQYF.

The chain combines TRBV4-1 with TRBJ1-2. CDR3 length: 13 residues. Looked up from germline, CDR1 is MGHRA and CDR2 is YSYEKL. CDR3 residues: CASSHETTYGYTF.